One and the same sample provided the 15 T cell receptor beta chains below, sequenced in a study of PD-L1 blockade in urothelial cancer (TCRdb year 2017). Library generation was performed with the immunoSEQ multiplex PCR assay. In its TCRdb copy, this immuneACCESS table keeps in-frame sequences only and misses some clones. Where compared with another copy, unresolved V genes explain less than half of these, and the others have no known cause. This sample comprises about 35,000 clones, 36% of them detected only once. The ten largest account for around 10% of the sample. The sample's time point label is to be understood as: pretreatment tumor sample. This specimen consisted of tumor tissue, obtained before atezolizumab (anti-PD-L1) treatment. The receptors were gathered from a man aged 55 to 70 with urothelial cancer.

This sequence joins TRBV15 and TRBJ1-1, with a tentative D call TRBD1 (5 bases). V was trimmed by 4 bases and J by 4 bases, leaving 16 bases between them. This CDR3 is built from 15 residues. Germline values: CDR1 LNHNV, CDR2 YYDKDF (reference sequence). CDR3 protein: CATSTRGRFGTEAFF. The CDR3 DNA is TGTGCCACCAGCACCCGGGGACGTTTTGGCACTGAAGCTTTCTTT.

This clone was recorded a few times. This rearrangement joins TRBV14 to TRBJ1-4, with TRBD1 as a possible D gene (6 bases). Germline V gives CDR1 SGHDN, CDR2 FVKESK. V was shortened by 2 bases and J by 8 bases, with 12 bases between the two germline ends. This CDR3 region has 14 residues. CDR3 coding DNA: TGTGCCAGCAGCCAAAACAGGGTTTTCGAAAAACTGTTTTTT. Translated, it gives CASSQNRVFEKLFF.

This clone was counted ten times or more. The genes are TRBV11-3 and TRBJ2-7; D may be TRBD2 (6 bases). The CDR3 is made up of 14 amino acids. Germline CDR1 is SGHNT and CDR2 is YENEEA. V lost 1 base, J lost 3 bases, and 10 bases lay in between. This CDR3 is CASSLGGEIYEQYF. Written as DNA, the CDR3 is TGTGCCAGCAGCTTAGGCGGGGAAATCTACGAGCAGTACTTC.

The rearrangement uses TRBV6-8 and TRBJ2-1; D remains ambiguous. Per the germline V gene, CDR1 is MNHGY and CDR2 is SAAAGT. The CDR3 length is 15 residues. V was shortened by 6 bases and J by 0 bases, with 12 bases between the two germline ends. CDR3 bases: TGTGCCAGCAGCCGGAGTATCAGCTCCTACAATGAGCAGTTCTTC. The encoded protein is CASSRSISSYNEQFF.

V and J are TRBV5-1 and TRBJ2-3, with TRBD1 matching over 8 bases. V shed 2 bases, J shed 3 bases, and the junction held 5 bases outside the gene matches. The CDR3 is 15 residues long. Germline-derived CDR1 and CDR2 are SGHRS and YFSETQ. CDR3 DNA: TGCGCCAGCAGCTTCGAGACAGGGGTGACAGATACGCAGTATTTT. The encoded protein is CASSFETGVTDTQYF.

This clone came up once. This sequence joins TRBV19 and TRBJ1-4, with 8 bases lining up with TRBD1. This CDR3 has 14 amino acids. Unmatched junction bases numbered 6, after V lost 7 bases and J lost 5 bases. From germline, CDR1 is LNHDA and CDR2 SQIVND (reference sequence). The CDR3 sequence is CASTDRGQNEKLFF. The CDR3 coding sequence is TGTGCCAGTACCGACAGGGGCCAGAATGAAAAACTGTTTTTT.

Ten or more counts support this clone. The CDR3 loop is CASSLKVWGLAGGGEQYF. CDR3 DNA: TGTGCCAGCAGCTTAAAAGTCTGGGGACTAGCGGGAGGAGGCGAGCAGTACTTC. The chain joins TRBV11-3 to TRBJ2-7, with 15 bases lining up with TRBD2. Per germline, CDR1 SGHNT and CDR2 YENEEA. V lost 2 bases, J lost 6 bases, and 11 bases stayed unmatched. This CDR3 region has 18 residues.

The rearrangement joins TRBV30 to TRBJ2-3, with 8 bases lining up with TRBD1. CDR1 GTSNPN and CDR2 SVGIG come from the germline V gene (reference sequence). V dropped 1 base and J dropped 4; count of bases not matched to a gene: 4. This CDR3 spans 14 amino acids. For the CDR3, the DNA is TGTGCCTGGAGTGCAGGACAGGGCCCAGATACGCAGTATTTT. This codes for CAWSAGQGPDTQYF. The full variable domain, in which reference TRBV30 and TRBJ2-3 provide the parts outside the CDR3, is SQTIHQWPATLVQPVGSPLSLECTVEGTSNPNLYWYRQAAGRGLQLLFYSVGIGQISSEVPQNLSASRPQDRQFILSSKKLLLSDSGFYLCAWSAGQGPDTQYFGPGTRLTVL.

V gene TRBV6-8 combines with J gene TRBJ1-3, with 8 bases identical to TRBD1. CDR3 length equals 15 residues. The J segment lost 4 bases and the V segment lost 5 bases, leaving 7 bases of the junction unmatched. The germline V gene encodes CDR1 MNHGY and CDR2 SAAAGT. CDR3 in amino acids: CASSPQGVMGNTIYF. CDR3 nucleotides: TGTGCCAGCAGTCCACAGGGGGTCATGGGAAACACCATATATTTT.

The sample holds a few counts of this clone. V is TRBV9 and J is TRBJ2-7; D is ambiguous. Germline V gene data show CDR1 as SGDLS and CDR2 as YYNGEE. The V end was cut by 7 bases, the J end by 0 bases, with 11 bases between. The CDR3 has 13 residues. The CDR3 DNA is TGTGCCAGCCGCAGGAATGCCTCCTACGAGCAGTACTTC. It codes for CASRRNASYEQYF.

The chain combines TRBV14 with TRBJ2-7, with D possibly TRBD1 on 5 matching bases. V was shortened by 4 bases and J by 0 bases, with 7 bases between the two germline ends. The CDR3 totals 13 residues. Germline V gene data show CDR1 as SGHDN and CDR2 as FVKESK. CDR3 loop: CASSPGFSYEQYF. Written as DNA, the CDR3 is TGTGCCAGCAGCCCAGGGTTCTCCTACGAGCAGTACTTC.

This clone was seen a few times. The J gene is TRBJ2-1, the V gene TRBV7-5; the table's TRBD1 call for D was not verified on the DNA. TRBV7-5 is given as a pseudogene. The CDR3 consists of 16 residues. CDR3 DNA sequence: TGTGCCAGCAGCCCCGGGGACAGGGTTGCCTACAATGAGCAGTTCTTC. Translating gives CASSPGDRVAYNEQFF.

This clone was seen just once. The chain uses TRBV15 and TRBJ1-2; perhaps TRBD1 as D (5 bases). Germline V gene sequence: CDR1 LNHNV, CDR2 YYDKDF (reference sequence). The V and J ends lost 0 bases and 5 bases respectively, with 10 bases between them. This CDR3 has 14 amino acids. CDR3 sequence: CATSRDPGTYGYTF. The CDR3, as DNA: TGTGCCACCAGCAGAGACCCAGGGACTTATGGCTACACCTTC. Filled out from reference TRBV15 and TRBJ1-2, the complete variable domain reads DAMVIQNPRYQVTQFGKPVTLSCSQTLNHNVMYWYQQKSSQAPKLLFHYYDKDFNNEADTPDNFQSRRPNTSFCFLDIRSPGLGDTAMYLCATSRDPGTYGYTFGSGTRLTVV.

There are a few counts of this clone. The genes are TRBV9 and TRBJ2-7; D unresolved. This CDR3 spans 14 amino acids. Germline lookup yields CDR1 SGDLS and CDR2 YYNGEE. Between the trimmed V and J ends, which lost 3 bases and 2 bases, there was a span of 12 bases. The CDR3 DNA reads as TGTGCCAGCAGCGCCGACGTAAAGGCCTACGAGCAGTACTTC. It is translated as CASSADVKAYEQYF.

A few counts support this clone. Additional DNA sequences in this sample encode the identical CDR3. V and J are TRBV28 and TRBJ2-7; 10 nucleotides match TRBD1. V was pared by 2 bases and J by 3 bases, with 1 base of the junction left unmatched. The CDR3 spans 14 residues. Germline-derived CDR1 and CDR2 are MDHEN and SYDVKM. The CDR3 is CASSLRDRGYEQYF. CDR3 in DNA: TGTGCCAGCAGTTTACGGGACAGGGGCTACGAGCAGTACTTC. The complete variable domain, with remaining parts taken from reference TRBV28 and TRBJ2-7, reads DVKVTQSSRYLVKRTGEKVFLECVQDMDHENMFWYRQDPGLGLRLIYFSYDVKMKEKGDIPEGYSVSREKKERFSLILESASTNQTSMYLCASSLRDRGYEQYFGPGTRLTVT.